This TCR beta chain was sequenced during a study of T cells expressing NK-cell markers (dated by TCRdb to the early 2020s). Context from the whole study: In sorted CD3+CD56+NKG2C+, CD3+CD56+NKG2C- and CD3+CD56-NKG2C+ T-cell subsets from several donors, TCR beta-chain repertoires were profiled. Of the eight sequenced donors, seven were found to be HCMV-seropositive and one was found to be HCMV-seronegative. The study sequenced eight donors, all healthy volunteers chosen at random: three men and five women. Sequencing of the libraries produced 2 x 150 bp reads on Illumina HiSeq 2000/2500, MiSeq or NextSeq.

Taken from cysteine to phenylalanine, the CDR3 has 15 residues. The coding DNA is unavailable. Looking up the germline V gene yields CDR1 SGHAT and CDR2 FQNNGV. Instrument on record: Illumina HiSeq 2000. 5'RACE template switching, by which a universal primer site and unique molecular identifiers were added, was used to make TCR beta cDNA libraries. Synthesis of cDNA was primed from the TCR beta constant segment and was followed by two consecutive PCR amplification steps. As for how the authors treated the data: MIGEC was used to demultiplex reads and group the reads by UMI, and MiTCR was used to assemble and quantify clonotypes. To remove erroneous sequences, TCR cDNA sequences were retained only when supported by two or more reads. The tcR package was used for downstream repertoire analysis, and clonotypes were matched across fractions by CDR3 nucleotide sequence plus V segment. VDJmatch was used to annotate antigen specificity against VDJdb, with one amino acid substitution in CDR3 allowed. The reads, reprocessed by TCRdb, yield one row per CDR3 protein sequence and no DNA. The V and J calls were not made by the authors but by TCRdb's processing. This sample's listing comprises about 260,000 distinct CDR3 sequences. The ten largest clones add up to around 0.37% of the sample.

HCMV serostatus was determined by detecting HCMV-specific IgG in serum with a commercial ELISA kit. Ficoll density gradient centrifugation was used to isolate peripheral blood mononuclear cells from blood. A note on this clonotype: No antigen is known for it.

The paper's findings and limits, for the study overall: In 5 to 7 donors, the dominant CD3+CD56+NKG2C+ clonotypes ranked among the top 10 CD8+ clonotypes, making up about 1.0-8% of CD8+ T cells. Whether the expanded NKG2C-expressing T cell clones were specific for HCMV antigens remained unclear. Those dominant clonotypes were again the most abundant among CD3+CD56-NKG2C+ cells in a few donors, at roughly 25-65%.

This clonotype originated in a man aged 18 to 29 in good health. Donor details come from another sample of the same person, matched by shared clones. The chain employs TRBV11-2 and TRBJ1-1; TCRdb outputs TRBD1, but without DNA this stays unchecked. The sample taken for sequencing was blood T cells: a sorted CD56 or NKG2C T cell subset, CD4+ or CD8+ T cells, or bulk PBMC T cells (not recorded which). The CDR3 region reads CASSPSRGKGTEAFF.